A selection of T cell receptor beta chains follows, all from one sample in a study of vaccination effects on CD4 cells after COVID-19. TCRdb's table, derived via immunoSEQ multiplex PCR, lists solely in-frame clones and lacks some. The sample carries about 27,000 clones, approximately 72% recorded once. The antigens these receptors bind are not known. The sample in question was CD4+ T cells from PBMCs cultured with SARS-CoV-2 spike peptides, obtained before COVID-19 vaccination. These receptors were taken from a human donor who received a COVID-19 vaccine. Both conserved end residues are part of each CDR3. Each record gives: J gene, D gene, V gene, clone size, CDR3 protein, CDR3 DNA. D genes are given only for firm matches. The size entry is marked missing in some rows and otherwise reads once, few, many or a size class.

TRBJ1-5 - TRBV20-1 once CSASGLRGNQPQHF TGCAGTGCTAGTGGGCTCAGGGGCAATCAGCCCCAGCATTTT
TRBJ1-3 - TRBV14 - CASSQEYGNTIYF TGTGCCAGCAGCCAAGAATACGGAAACACCATATATTTT
TRBJ2-7 TRBD1 TRBV29-1 - CSVGTGVHEQYF TGCAGCGTTGGGACAGGGGTCCACGAGCAGTACTTC
TRBJ2-3 - TRBV10-3 - CAITAGLGPDTQYF TGTGCCATCACGGCGGGGTTAGGGCCAGATACGCAGTATTTT
TRBJ1-5 - TRBV18 - CASSQSSLSNQPQHF TGTGCCAGCTCACAGTCTTCCCTCAGCAATCAGCCCCAGCATTTT
TRBJ2-7 TRBD2 TRBV10-3 - CAISVSGLAYEQYF TGTGCCATCAGTGTATCGGGACTAGCCTACGAGCAGTACTTC
TRBJ2-3 - TRBV27 - CASTLSTDTQYF TGTGCCAGCACCCTTAGCACAGATACGCAGTATTTT
TRBJ2-5 - TRBV2 - CASSVGLAEETQYF TGTGCCAGCAGTGTCGGGCTAGCAGAGGAGACCCAGTACTTC
TRBJ1-5 - TRBV2 few CASRFYSNQPQHF TGTGCCAGCAGGTTCTATAGCAATCAGCCCCAGCATTTT
TRBJ1-1 - TRBV12-2 - CASRPARLSGQENNTEAFF TGTGCAAGTCGCCCCGCCCGGCTCTCGGGACAGGAGAATAACACTGAAGCTTTCTTT
TRBJ2-1 - TRBV30 - CAWSVPRVRAGATPPNYNEQFF TGTGCCTGGAGTGTACCCCGGGTCAGGGCGGGGGCAACCCCCCCTAACTACAATGAGCAGTTCTTC
TRBJ2-5 - TRBV7-7 - CASSPGVAETQYF TGTGCCAGCAGCCCGGGGGTAGCGGAGACCCAGTACTTC
TRBJ2-1 - TRBV5-1 - CASSSDLGDEQFF TGCGCCAGCAGCTCGGACCTAGGGGATGAGCAGTTCTTC
TRBJ2-3 - TRBV4-1 - CASSQERRGIATDTQYF TGCGCCAGCAGCCAAGAAAGGAGGGGGATCGCAACAGATACGCAGTATTTT
TRBJ2-7 - TRBV24-1 - CATSDFGRPNEQYF TGTGCCACCAGTGATTTTGGCAGACCGAACGAGCAGTACTTC
TRBJ2-7 - TRBV27 - CASSLLRQPYEQYF TGTGCCAGCAGTTTATTACGACAGCCTTACGAGCAGTACTTC
TRBJ2-3 TRBD2 TRBV5-1 few CASSPSTSGITDTQYF TGCGCCAGCAGCCCCTCCACTAGCGGGATCACAGATACGCAGTATTTT
TRBJ2-1 TRBD1 TRBV11-3 - CASSSMAPRPGQENYNEQFF TGTGCCAGCAGCTCCATGGCCCCCAGACCGGGACAGGAGAACTACAATGAGCAGTTCTTC
TRBJ2-1 TRBD2 TRBV5-4 - CASSTQGLAGAGNEQFF TGTGCCAGCAGCACCCAGGGACTAGCGGGGGCCGGGAATGAGCAGTTCTTC
TRBJ2-1 - TRBV7-9 few CASSLAWEGNEQFF TGTGCCAGCAGCTTAGCGTGGGAAGGGAATGAGCAGTTCTTC
TRBJ1-1 - TRBV7-9 - CASSSLPSSQGSTEAFF TGTGCCAGCAGCTCGCTTCCCTCAAGCCAGGGAAGTACTGAAGCTTTCTTT
TRBJ2-3 TRBD2 TRBV5-1 - CASSRLGGSGSTDTQYF TGCGCCAGCAGCCGCCTTGGCGGGAGTGGTAGTACAGATACGCAGTATTTT
TRBJ2-6 - TRBV5-1 - CASSFSDSGANVLTF TGCGCCAGCAGCTTCTCAGACTCTGGGGCCAACGTCCTGACTTTC
TRBJ2-6 - TRBV18 - CASSFRQTSGANVLTF TGTGCCAGCTCATTCCGACAAACCTCTGGGGCCAACGTCCTGACTTTC
TRBJ1-2 - TRBV7-8 - CASSLDVQSYTF TGTGCCAGCAGCTTAGACGTACAGTCCTACACCTTC
TRBJ1-1 - TRBV10-3 - CAISESLGTYGEAFF TGTGCCATCAGTGAGTCGCTAGGGACTTACGGTGAAGCTTTCTTT
TRBJ1-1 TRBD1 TRBV5-1 - CASSPGTGVMNTEAFF TGCGCCAGCAGCCCCGGGACAGGGGTCATGAACACTGAAGCTTTCTTT
TRBJ2-3 - TRBV4-1 - CASSQVLGSSIDTQYF TGCGCCAGCAGCCAAGTTCTCGGGAGCTCTATAGATACGCAGTATTTT